This TCR beta chain was recovered during a study of blood T cell repertoires in COVID-19. Profiled with immunoSEQ multiplex PCR; TCRdb holds only in-frame clones, not every one. The sample shows 250,000 or so clones, about 89% of them seen only once. The sequence was collected from a woman aged 35 to 49 who had recovered from COVID-19. Material: peripheral blood.

This CDR3 is CASSLDRGSYNEQFF. CDR3 in DNA: TGTGCCAGCAGCTTAGATAGGGGGTCCTACAATGAGCAGTTCTTC. This chain uses TRBV11-3 with TRBJ2-1; a weak D match, TRBD1 (6 bases). The CDR3 loop spans 15 amino acids. Trimming stripped 0 bases from V and 1 base from J, with 7 bases between. The V gene's germline CDR1 is SGHNT and CDR2 YENEEA. Filled out from reference TRBV11-3 and TRBJ2-1, the complete variable domain reads EAGVVQSPRYKIIEKKQPVAFWCNPISGHNTLYWYLQNLGQGPELLIRYENEEAVDDSQLPKDRFSAERLKGVDSTLKIQPAELGDSAVYLCASSLDRGSYNEQFFGPGTRLTVL.